This T cell receptor (beta chain) is drawn from a study of regulatory T cells in long-lasting Graves disease. Construction of the TCR beta libraries employed iRepertoire HTBI primers in conjunction with Arm-PCR of CDR3 regions. TCRdb re-analysed the multiplex PCR reads in MiXCR, keeping a single row per CDR3 protein. The sample has 360,000 or so distinct CDR3 sequences; approximately 25% are singletons. Comment on this clonotype: A much more abundant neighbour one base away suggests this may be a read error.

The time point: persistent/refractory GD, antithyroid drugs over 5 years with positive TRAb. PBMCs were the source of the RNA used for TCR sequencing. The length of the CDR3 is 10 residues. With 7 bases removed from V and 3 bases from J, the gap between germline ends came to 7 bases. CDR1 DFQATT and CDR2 SNEGSKA come from the germline V gene (reference sequence). The genes are TRBV20-1 and TRBJ2-7; D is undetermined. This sequence was found in a woman aged 40-49 years with Graves disease. The sample here was peripheral blood mononuclear cells (PBMCs), taken when the disease was refractory, from a patient treated with antithyroid drugs. The CDR3 spells CSVRNYEQYF. In nucleotides, the CDR3 is TGCAGTGTCCGGAACTACGAGCAGTACTTC.